The clone carrying this T cell receptor beta chain is a singleton in its sample. Its antigen is not identified. The CDR3 totals 12 residues. The germline V gene encodes CDR1 SGHNT and CDR2 YYREEE (reference sequence). The V end was cut by 4 bases, the J end by 12 bases, with 15 bases between. This specimen comes from a study of shared clonotypes between healthy human individuals. Study background: With ages of 18 to 49, the donors were two women and a few men.

Findings and limits, study-wide: The authors sampled blood alone, and tissue repertoires likely differ. Among donors, sharing of clonotypes was expected to be affected by sequencing depth.

The repertoire was sequenced with immunoSEQ multiplex PCR; TCRdb's copy has only in-frame clones and lacks some. The sample carries about 480,000 clones, around 79% recorded once. Sequenced input: PBMCs. The chain joins TRBV5-4 to TRBJ2-3; no reliable D call. The origin of this receptor is a woman in her thirties or forties in good health. Some clones in this sample may be carry-over from other donors' samples. CDR3 loop: CASSLDGRFQYF. CDR3 DNA: TGTGCCAGCAGCCTGGACGGCAGATTTCAGTATTTT.